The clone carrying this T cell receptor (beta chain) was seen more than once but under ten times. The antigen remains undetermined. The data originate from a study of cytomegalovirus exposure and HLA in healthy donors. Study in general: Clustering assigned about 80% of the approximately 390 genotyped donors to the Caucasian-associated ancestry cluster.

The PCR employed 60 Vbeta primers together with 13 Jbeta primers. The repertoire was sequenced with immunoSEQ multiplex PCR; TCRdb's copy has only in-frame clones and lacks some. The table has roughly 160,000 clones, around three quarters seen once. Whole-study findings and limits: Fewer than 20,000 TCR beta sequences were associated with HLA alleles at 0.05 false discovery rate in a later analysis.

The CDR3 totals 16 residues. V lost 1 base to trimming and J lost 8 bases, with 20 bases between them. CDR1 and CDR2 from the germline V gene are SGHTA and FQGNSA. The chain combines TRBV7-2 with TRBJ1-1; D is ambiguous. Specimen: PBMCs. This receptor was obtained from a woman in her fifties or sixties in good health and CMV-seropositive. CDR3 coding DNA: TGTGCCAGCAGCTTAGGTTGGGGTTTGGAGGGCAACGAAGCTTTCTTT. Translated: CASSLGWGLEGNEAFF.